This TCR beta chain was captured by sequencing in a study of regulatory T cells in long-lasting Graves disease. Study-wide context: The criterion for persistent Graves' disease was over 5 years of antithyroid drugs with positive TSH receptor antibodies.

This clonotype was detected a few times. Its specificity is not known. The study, taken as a whole, reports: Lower TCR diversity was seen in persistent Graves' patients than in newly diagnosed ones.

The trim removed 2 bases at V and 4 bases at J, leaving 13 bases unmatched. Germline CDR1 is MNHNS and CDR2 is SASEGT. This CDR3 spans 18 amino acids. Construction of the TCR beta libraries employed iRepertoire HTBI primers in conjunction with Arm-PCR of CDR3 regions. TCRdb fed the multiplex PCR reads into MiXCR, producing one record per CDR3 protein. The table includes about 460,000 distinct CDR3 sequences, around a fifth detected once. Time point reported: persistent/refractory GD, antithyroid drugs over 5 years with positive TRAb. Scientists built the TCR library using RNA that was extracted from PBMCs. An endocrinology department in Xi'an, China, supplied the patients.

This TCR came from a female donor with Graves disease. This rearrangement joins TRBV6-1 to TRBJ2-7; 11 nucleotides align to TRBD2. The material was peripheral blood mononuclear cells (PBMCs), obtained when the disease was refractory, from a patient treated with antithyroid drugs. CDR3 sequence (DNA): TGTGCCAGCAGTGAATGGAGTAGCGGGAGGGAGTTAGTGTACGAGCAGTACTTC. It yields the protein CASSEWSSGRELVYEQYF.